The T cell receptor beta chain under discussion was sequenced for a study of cytomegalovirus exposure and HLA in healthy donors. PCR was performed using 60 Vbeta and 13 Jbeta primers. Assay used: immunoSEQ multiplex PCR; TCRdb lists only in-frame clones, some missing. The repertoire holds 90,000 to 150,000 clones, with over 70% as singletons. Notes on this clone: The antigen remains unidentified.

Study-level findings and limits: Relative to equally common others, HLA-associated TCR beta chains showed greater clonal expansion in a later analysis.

Germline CDR1 and CDR2: MDHEN and SYDVKM. The V and J ends lost 4 bases and 8 bases, in that order; junction bases with no gene match: 8. CDR3 size: 15 residues. Material: PBMCs. The TCR originated in a woman in her forties in good health and CMV-seropositive. The chain couples TRBV28 to TRBJ2-1, with 10 bases identical to TRBD2. This chain's CDR3 is CASSSRLAGLDEQFF. CDR3 in DNA: TGTGCCAGCAGTTCACGACTAGCGGGTTTAGATGAGCAGTTCTTC.